This TCR beta chain was found in a study of T cell changes during pregnancy in multiple sclerosis. The data were produced by immunoSEQ multiplex PCR, yet TCRdb's version contains in-frame clones alone and is incomplete. The sample carries under 65,000 clones, 93% recorded once. Germline V gives CDR1 SEHNR, CDR2 FQNEAQ (reference sequence). The CDR3 is 16 amino acids. V was pared by 5 bases and J by 2 bases, with 7 bases of the junction left unmatched. The rearrangement links TRBV7-9 to TRBJ2-7; TRBD1 matches at 12 bases. Specimen: CD8+ T cells from peripheral blood mononuclear cells, collected in the third trimester of pregnancy. This receptor was obtained from a female donor with multiple sclerosis, enrolled in a pregnancy study. The CDR3 nucleotides are TGTGCCAGCAGCCCCCGCCGGGACAGGGGGCCCTACGAGCAGTACTTC. Translated: CASSPRRDRGPYEQYF.